This TCR beta chain was sequenced during a study of blood T cell repertoires in COVID-19. This CDR3 region has 17 residues. Trimming cost V 1 base and J 3 bases; bases outside gene matches: 10. The assay was immunoSEQ multiplex PCR, and TCRdb's table has in-frame clones only and misses some. The repertoire has 150,000 to 200,000 clones, roughly 88% of them found once; the top ten carry approximately 9.4%. In terms of age and location, participants ranged from roughly 18 to 95 years and lived in about two dozen US areas. Which cohort a participant joined came from the clinical history participants gave.

The sample consisted of PBMCs or T cells enriched from blood (not recorded which). The V call is TRBV23-1, the J call TRBJ1-1; 8 bases map to TRBD1. TRBV23-1 is noted as an ORF with a role that remains uncertain. The TCR was taken from a woman aged 18-35 years who had recovered from COVID-19. The CDR3 nucleotides are TGCGCCAGCAGTCAATTCGATCAGGGGGCATGGGACACTGAAGCTTTCTTT. It codes for CASSQFDQGAWDTEAFF.